Below are 6 T cell receptor beta chains sequenced from a single sample in a study of vaccination effects on CD4 cells after COVID-19. These TCRs' antigens remain unknown. The authors isolated CD4+ T cells after about 10 days of culture. It was two doses of either the BNT162b2 or mRNA-1273 vaccine that participants received. Using immunoSEQ multiplex PCR, the repertoire was profiled, and TCRdb retains in-frame clones only, with some absent. The repertoire holds more than 60,000 clones, 70% to 75% seen once, with around 2.2% in the top ten. The sequencing used CD4+ T cells from PBMCs cultured without peptide, collected after COVID-19 vaccination. These TCRs come from a human donor who received a COVID-19 vaccine.

V and J are TRBV7-2 and TRBJ1-6; 11 bases agree with TRBD1. Trimming removed 5 bases from V and 7 bases from J; junction bases left unmatched: 4. This CDR3 has 15 amino acids. Germline lookup yields CDR1 SGHTA and CDR2 FQGNSA. The CDR3 DNA reads as TGTGCCAGCAGCCCCGGACAGGGGGCAAATTCACCCCTCCACTTT. Its translation: CASSPGQGANSPLHF. The full variable domain, in which reference TRBV7-2 and TRBJ1-6 provide the parts outside the CDR3, is GAGVSQSPSNKVTEKGKDVELRCDPISGHTALYWYRQSLGQGLEFLIYFQGNSAPDKSGLPSDRFSAERTGGSVSTLTIQRTQQEDSAVYLCASSPGQGANSPLHFGNGTRLTVT.

The chain links TRBV24-1 to TRBJ2-3; 8 nucleotides agree with TRBD2. CDR3 length equals 15 residues. J lost 0 bases, V lost 3 bases, and 1 base had no gene match. CDR1 is KGHDR and CDR2 is SFDVKD in the germline V gene. The CDR3 DNA sequence: TGTGCCACCAGTGATGTAGCGGGGAGCACAGATACGCAGTATTTT. Its translation: CATSDVAGSTDTQYF.

J is TRBJ1-2 and V is TRBV5-1; possibly TRBD1 for D (5 bases). The CDR3 runs 13 residues. Trimming shortened V by 2 bases and J by 8 bases, and 13 bases separated the two germline ends. Germline-derived CDR1 and CDR2 are SGHRS and YFSETQ. The CDR3 DNA follows: TGCGCCAGCAGCTTTACCCAGGGATTCGGCTACACCTTC. Translated, it gives CASSFTQGFGYTF.

This clone occurred a few times. The chain has TRBV18 and TRBJ2-4; TRBD2 might be the D (5 bases). The CDR3 sequence is 15 residues long. Looked up from germline, CDR1 is KGHSH and CDR2 is LQKENI. Trimming took off 3 bases at V and 4 bases at J, with 13 bases between the two ends. The CDR3 DNA sequence: TGTGCCAGCTCACCTCTCGGACGGGAAAAAAACATTCAGTACTTC. This translates into CASSPLGREKNIQYF.

V is TRBV28 and J is TRBJ1-5; TRBD1 aligns across 8 bases. CDR1 MDHEN and CDR2 SYDVKM come from the germline V gene. With V trimmed by 6 bases and J by 3 bases, 4 bases remained unmatched. The length of the CDR3 is 14 residues. The CDR3 DNA follows: TGTGCCAGCAGAACAGGGGGGACCAATCAGCCCCAGCATTTT. Translated, it gives CASRTGGTNQPQHF.

This clone has only one observation. The chain employs TRBV21-1 and TRBJ2-7; the table's D call, TRBD1, was not checked against the DNA. TRBV21-1 is recorded as a pseudogene. The CDR3 is made up of 16 amino acids. CDR3 region: CASSKGQGGLSYEQYV. The CDR3 DNA reads TGTGCCAGCAGCAAAGGTCAGGGGGGACTCTCCTACGAGCAGTACGTC.